This TCR beta chain was sequenced in a study of T cell responses to AZD1222 COVID-19 vaccine. Study-wide context: The study pooled second doses at about 4 or about 12 weeks. Whole-study findings and limits: The CD4 TCRs associated with vaccination extended across spike and predominated at 160-218 and 743-854.

As for this clone: The antigen is unknown.

CDR3 length: 18 amino acids. CDR1 and CDR2 from the germline V gene are MGHRA and YSYEKL. Trimming took off 1 base at V and 6 bases at J, with 23 bases between the two ends. Assay used: immunoSEQ multiplex PCR; TCRdb lists only in-frame clones, some missing. The data hold 99,000 or so clones, with 88% observed a single time. The chain combines TRBV4-1 with TRBJ2-3; TRBD2 is a possible D gene (6 bases). Sequencing was performed on peripheral blood, taken on day 0 of AZD1222 vaccination. The source is an adult in good health. CDR3 in amino acids: CASSQAMGGIGGADTQYF. The CDR3 DNA reads as TGCGCCAGCAGCCAAGCGATGGGCGGGATCGGTGGTGCGGATACGCAGTATTTT.